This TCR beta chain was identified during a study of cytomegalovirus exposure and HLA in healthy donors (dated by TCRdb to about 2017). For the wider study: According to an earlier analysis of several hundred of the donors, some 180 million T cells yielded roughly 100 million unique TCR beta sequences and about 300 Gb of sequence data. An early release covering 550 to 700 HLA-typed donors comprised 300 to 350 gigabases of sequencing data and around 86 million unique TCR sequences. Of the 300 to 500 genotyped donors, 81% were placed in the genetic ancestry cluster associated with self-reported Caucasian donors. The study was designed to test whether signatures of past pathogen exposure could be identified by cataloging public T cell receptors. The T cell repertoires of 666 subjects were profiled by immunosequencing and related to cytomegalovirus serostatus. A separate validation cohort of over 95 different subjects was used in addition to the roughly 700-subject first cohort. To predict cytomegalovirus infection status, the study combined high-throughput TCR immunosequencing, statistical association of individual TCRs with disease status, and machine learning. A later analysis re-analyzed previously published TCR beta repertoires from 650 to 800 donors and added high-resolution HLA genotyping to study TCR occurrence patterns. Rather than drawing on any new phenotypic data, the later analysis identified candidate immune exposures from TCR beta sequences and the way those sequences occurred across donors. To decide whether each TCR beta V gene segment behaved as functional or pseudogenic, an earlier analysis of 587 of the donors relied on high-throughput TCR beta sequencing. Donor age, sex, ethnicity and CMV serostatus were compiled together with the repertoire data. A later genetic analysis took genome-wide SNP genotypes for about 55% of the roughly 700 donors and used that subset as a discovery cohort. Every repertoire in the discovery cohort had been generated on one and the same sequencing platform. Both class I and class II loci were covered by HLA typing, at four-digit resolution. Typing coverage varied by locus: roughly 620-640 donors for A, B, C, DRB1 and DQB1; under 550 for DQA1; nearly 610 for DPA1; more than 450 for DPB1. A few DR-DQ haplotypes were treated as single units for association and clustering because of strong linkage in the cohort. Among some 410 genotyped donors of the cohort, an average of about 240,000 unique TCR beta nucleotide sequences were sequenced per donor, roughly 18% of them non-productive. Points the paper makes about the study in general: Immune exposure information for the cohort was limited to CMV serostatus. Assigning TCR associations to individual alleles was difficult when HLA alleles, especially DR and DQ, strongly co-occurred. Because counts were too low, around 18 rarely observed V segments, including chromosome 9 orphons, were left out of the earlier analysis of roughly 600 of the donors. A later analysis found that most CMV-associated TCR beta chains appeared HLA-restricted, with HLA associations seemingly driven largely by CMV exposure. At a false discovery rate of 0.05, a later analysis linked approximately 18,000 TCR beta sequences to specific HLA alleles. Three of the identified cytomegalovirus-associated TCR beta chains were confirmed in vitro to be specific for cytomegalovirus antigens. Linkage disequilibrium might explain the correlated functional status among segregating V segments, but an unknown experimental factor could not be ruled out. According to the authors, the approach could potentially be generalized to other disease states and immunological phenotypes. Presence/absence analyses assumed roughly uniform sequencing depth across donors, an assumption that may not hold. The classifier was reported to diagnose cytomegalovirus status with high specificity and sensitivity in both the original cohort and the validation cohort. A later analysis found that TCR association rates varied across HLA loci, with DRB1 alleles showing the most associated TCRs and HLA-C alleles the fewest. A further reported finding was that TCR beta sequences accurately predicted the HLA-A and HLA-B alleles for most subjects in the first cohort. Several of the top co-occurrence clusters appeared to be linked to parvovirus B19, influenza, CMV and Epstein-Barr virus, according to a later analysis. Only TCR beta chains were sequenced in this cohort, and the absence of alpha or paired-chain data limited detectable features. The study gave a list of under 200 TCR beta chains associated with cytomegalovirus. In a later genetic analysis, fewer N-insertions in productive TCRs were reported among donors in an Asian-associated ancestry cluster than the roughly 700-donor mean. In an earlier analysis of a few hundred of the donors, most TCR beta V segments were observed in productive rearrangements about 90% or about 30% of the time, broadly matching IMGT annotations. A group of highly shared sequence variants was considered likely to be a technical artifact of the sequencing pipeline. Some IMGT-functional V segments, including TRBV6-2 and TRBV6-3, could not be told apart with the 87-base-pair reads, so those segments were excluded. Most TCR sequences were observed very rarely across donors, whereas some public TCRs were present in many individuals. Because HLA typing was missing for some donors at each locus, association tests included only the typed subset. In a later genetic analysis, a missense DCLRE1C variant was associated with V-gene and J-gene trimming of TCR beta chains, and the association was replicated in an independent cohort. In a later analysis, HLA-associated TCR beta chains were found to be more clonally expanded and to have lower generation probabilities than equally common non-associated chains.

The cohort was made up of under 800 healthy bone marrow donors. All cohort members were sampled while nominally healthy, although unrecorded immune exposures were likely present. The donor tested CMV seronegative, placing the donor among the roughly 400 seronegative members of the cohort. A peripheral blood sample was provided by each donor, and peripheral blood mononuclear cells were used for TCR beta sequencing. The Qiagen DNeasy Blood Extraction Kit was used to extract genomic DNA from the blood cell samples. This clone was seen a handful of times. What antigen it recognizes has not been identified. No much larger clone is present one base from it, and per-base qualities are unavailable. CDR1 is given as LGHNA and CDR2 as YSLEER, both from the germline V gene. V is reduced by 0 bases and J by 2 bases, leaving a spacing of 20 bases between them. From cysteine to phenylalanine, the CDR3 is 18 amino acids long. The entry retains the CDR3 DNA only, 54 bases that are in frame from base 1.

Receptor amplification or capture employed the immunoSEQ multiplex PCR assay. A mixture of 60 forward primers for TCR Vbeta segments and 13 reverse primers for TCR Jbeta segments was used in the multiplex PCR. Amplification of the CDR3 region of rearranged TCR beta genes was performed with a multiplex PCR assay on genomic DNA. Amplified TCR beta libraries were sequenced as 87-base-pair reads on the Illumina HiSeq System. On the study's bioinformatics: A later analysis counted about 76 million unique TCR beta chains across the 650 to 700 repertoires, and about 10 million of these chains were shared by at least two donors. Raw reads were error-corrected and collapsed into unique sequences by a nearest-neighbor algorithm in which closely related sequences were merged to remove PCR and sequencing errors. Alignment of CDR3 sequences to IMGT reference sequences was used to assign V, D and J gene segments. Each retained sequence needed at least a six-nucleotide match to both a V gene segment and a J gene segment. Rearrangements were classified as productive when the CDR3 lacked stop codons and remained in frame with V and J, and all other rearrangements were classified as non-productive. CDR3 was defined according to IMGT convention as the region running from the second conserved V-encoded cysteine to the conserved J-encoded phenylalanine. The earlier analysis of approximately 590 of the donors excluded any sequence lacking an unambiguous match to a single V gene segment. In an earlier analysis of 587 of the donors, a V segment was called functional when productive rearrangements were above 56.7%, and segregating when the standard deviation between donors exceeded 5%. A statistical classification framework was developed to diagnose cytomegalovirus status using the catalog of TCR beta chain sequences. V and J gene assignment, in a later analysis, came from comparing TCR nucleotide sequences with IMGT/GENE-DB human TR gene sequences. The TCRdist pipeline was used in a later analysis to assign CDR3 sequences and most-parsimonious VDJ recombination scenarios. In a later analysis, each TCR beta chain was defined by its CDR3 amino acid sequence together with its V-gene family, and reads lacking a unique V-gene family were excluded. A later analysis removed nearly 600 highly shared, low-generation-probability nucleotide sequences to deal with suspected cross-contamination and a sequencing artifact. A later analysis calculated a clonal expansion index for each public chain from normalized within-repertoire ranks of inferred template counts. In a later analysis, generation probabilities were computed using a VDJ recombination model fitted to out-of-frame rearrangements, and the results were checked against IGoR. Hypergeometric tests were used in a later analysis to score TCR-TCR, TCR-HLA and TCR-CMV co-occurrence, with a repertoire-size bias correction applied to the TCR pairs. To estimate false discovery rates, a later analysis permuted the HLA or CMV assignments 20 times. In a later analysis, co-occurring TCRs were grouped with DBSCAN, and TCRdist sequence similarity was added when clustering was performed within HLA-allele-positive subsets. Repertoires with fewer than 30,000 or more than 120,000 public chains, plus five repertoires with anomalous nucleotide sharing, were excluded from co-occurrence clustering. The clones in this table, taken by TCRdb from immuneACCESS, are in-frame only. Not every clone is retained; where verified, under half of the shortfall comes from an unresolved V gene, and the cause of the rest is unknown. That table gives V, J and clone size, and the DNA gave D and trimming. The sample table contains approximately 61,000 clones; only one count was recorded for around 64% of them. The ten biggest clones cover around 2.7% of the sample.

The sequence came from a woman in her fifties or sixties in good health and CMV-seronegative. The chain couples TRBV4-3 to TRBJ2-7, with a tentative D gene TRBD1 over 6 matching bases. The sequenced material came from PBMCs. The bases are TGCGCCAGCAGCCAAGATTGGGGTAAGGCAGGGGACCCCTACGAGCAGTACTTC. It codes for CASSQDWGKAGDPYEQYF.